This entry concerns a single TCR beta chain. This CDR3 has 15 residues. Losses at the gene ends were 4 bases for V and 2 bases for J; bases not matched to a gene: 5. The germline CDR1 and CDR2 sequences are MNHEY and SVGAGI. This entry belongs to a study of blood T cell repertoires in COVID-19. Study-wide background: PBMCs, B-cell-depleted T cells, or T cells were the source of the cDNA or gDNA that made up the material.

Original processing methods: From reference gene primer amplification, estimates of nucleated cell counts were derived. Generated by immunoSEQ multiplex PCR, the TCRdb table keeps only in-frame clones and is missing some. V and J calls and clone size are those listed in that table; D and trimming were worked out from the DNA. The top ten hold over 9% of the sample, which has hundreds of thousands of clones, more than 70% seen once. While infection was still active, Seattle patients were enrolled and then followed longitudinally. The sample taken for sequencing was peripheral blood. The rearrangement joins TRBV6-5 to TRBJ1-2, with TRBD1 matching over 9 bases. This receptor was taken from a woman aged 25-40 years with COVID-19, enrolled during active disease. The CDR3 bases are TGTGCCAGCAGTTGGACGACAGGGGGGAACTATGGCTACACCTTC. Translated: CASSWTTGGNYGYTF.